The sequence of this TCR beta chain was determined in a study of blood T cell repertoires in COVID-19. Across the study: The origin of the acute and convalescent COVID-19 samples was the United States, Italy and Spain.

Generated by immunoSEQ multiplex PCR, the TCRdb table keeps only in-frame clones and is missing some. This sample yields some 67,000 clones, of which 79% are seen a single time; just under 6.5% belongs to the top ten. The CDR3 loop spans 18 amino acids. The germline V gene has CDR1 SGHNT and CDR2 YENEEA. The junction had 14 bases not matched to a gene; V was cut back by 1 base and J by 5 bases. Sequencing was performed on peripheral blood. The sequence was collected from a woman aged 55-69 years with acute or convalescent COVID-19. V is TRBV11-3 and J is TRBJ2-3, with TRBD2 matching 8 bases. DNA for the CDR3: TGTGCCAGCAGCTTAGGAGCGGCTAGCGGGCTTGGGGGAGATACGCAGTATTTT. Protein sequence: CASSLGAASGLGGDTQYF.